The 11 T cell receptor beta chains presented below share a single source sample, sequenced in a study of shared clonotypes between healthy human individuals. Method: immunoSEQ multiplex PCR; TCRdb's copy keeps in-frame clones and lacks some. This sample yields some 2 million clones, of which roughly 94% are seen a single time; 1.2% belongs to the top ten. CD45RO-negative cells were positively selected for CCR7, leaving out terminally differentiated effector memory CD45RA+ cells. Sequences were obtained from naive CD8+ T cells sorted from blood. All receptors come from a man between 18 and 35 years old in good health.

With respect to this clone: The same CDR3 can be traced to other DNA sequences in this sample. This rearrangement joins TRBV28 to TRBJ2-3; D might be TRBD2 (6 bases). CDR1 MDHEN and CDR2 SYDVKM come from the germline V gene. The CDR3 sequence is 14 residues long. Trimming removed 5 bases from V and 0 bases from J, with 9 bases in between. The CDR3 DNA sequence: TGTGCCAGCAGTCCCAGCGGGAGCACAGATACGCAGTATTTT. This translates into CASSPSGSTDTQYF.

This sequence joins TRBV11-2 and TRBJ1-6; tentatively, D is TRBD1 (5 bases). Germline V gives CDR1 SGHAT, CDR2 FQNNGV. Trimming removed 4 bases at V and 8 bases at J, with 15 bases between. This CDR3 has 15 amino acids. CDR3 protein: CASSSRSRGDSPLHF. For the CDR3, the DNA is TGTGCCAGCAGCTCAAGATCACGGGGGGATTCACCCCTCCACTTT.

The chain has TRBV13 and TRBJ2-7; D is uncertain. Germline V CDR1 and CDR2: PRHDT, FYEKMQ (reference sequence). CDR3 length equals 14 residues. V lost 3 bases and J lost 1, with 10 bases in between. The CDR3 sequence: CASSFIASSYEQYF. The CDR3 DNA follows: TGTGCCAGCAGCTTTATAGCCTCTTCCTACGAGCAGTACTTC.

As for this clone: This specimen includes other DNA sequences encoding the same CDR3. As DNA, the CDR3 is TGTGCCAGTAGGCAGGGCAATCAGCCCCAGCATTTT. Its protein product is CASRQGNQPQHF. The V call is TRBV19, the J call TRBJ1-5; D not resolved. The length of the CDR3 is 12 residues. Trimming shortened V by 6 bases and J by 2 bases, and 5 bases separated the two germline ends. The germline V gene has CDR1 LNHDA and CDR2 SQIVND (reference sequence).

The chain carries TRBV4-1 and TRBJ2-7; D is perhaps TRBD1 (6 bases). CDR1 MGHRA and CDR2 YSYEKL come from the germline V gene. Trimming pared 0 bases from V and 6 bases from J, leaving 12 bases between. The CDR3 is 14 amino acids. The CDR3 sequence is CASSQDLRGGEQYF. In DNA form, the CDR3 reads TGCGCCAGCAGCCAAGATTTACGAGGGGGCGAGCAGTACTTC.

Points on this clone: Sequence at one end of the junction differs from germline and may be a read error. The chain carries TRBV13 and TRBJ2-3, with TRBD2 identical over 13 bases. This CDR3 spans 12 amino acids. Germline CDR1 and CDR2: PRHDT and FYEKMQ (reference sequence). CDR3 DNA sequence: TGTGCCAGCAGCTTCGGGACTAGCGGGAATGATTTT. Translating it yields CASSFGTSGNDF.

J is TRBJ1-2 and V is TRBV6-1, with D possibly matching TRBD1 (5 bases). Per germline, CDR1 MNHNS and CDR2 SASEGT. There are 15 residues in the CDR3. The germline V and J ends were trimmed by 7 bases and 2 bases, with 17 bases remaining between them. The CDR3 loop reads CASNTLPQGNYGYTF. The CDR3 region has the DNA TGTGCCAGCAATACCTTGCCCCAGGGAAACTATGGCTACACCTTC.

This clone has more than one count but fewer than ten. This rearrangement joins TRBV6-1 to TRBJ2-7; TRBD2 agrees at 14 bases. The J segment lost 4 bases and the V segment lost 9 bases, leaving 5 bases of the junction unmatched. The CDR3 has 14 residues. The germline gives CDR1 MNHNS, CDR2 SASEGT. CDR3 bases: TGTGCCAGGAACGGGACTAGCGGGAGTTACGAGCAGTACTTC. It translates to CARNGTSGSYEQYF.

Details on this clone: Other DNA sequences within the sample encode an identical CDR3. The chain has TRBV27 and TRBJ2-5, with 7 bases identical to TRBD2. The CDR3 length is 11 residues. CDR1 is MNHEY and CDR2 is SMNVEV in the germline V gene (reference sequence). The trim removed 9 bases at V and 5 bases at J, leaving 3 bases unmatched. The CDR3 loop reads CASRGGETQYF. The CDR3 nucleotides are TGTGCCAGTAGGGGAGGGGAGACCCAGTACTTC.

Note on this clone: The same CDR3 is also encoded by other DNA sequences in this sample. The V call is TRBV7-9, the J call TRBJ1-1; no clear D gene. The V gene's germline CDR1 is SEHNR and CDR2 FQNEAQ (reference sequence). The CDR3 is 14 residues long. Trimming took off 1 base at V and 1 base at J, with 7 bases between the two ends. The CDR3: CASSLVGENTEAFF. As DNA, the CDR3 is TGTGCCAGCAGCTTAGTGGGCGAGAACACTGAAGCTTTCTTT.

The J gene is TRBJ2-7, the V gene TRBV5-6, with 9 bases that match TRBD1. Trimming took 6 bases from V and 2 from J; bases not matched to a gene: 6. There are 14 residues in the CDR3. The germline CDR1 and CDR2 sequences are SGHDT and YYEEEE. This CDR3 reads CASIGQGLPYEQYF. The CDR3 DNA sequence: TGTGCCAGCATCGGACAGGGGCTTCCCTACGAGCAGTACTTC.